Below, 3 T cell receptor beta chains from the same sample are listed, as sequenced in a study of CD8 T cells in ankylosing spondylitis. Notes on the study in general: A motif of eight highly homologous TCR beta variants was seen as apparently characteristic of ankylosing spondylitis blood.

TCRdb called the 5' RACE reads again in MiXCR, with one record for every CDR3 protein. The sample includes fewer than 500,000 distinct CDR3 sequences, 25% to 30% of them seen just once. What these receptors recognize is not known. The sequencing input was blood, either unsorted or a sorted T cell fraction (not recorded which). The receptors shown here come from a male donor with ankylosing spondylitis.

The J gene is TRBJ1-1, the V gene TRBV7-9, with no clear D. The CDR3 runs 12 residues. Trimming cost V 5 bases and J 5 bases, with 9 bases left between them. CDR1 SEHNR and CDR2 FQNEAQ come from the germline V gene (reference sequence). Here the CDR3 reads CASSPRETEAFF. CDR3 bases: TGTGCCAGCAGCCCAAGGGAGACTGAAGCTTTCTTT.

This sequence joins TRBV3-1 and TRBJ2-7; the match to TRBD2 covers 13 bases. The CDR3 has 16 amino acids. Germline assignment: CDR1 LGHDT and CDR2 YNNKEL (reference sequence). Trimming took 4 bases from V and 7 from J; bases not matched to a gene: 10. CDR3 sequence reads: CASSPTGLAGEGEQYF. CDR3 in DNA: TGTGCCAGCAGCCCGACCGGACTAGCGGGAGAAGGGGAGCAGTACTTC.

This clonotype occurred many times. CDR3 sequence: CASSLGPSDYNEQFF. DNA of the CDR3: TGTGCCAGCAGCTTAGGGCCTAGCGATTACAATGAGCAGTTCTTC. The V and J genes are TRBV7-2 and TRBJ2-1, with D tentatively TRBD2 (6 bases). The CDR3 length is 15 residues. The V and J ends lost 1 base and 4 bases respectively, with 11 bases between them. Germline V lookup: CDR1 SGHTA, CDR2 FQGNSA.